This T cell receptor beta chain was obtained from a study of human T cells and chemical hapten exposure. The study's findings and limits: It was expanded TCRs that formed significantly more large CDR3 similarity clusters than controls did.

The table lists this clonotype with a few counts. What it binds is not known. The germline V gene has CDR1 MDHEN and CDR2 SYDVKM. The CDR3 runs to 13 residues. The V and J ends lost 6 bases and 7 bases, in that order; junction bases with no gene match: 5. TCRdb redid the calling of the RACE reads with MiXCR, one entry per CDR3 protein. Of almost 40,000 distinct CDR3 sequences in the sample, about 7.6% were seen once. The time point: pre-sensitization, week 0. As for treatment: therapeutic diphenylcyclopropenone sensitization with weekly scalp DPC. The source material was whole blood, sampled in connection with sensitization to the hapten diphenylcyclopropenone (DPC). This TCR derives from a woman between 50 and 59 years old with alopecia areata. Some clones in this sample may be carry-over from other donors' samples. The chain has TRBV28 and TRBJ1-5; 8 bases agree with TRBD1. The CDR3 nucleotides read TGTGCCAGCAGAGACAGGGGCAGGCAGCCCCAGCATTTT. It specifies CASRDRGRQPQHF.